What follows are 17 T cell receptor beta chains derived from one specimen sequenced in a study of beta chain features in type 1 diabetes. Expressed TCRB transcripts were sequenced, since all the RNA that had been isolated was reverse transcribed. Assay: immunoSEQ multiplex PCR; the TCRdb copy retains only in-frame clones and omits some. The sample has fewer than 200,000 clones; 10% to 15% are singletons. The sample comprised central memory CD4+ T cells from blood. Receptor source: a woman aged 18-29 years in good health.

V usage is TRBV10-3 and J usage is TRBJ2-3, with 7 positions matching TRBD2. The CDR3 totals 13 residues. CDR1 and CDR2 from the germline V gene are ENHRY and SYGVKD. CDR3 sequence reads: CALGAGTTDTQYF. The CDR3 DNA is TGTGCACTCGGAGCGGGGACCACAGATACGCAGTATTTT.

The V and J genes are TRBV2 and TRBJ1-1, with D uncertain. The V end was cut by 3 bases, the J end by 2 bases, with 7 bases between. Germline V lookup: CDR1 SNHLY, CDR2 FYNNEI. The CDR3 has 13 amino acids. CDR3 loop: CASSEQVNTEAFF. The CDR3 DNA reads as TGTGCCAGCAGTGAGCAGGTAAACACTGAAGCTTTCTTT.

This clone was observed a handful of times. The rearrangement uses TRBV6-5 and TRBJ2-1; 7 nucleotides align to TRBD2. This CDR3 spans 16 amino acids. Trimming cost V 4 bases and J 0 bases; bases outside gene matches: 6. In germline, CDR1 is MNHEY, CDR2 SVGAGI. CDR3 amino acids: CASSSTSPYSYNEQFF. CDR3 in DNA: TGTGCCAGCAGTTCGACTAGCCCTTACTCCTACAATGAGCAGTTCTTC.

This rearrangement joins TRBV5-1 to TRBJ2-1, with TRBD2 matching 13 bases. The CDR3 loop spans 18 amino acids. Per germline, CDR1 SGHRS and CDR2 YFSETQ. J gave up 4 bases and V 2 bases, and 9 bases lay outside the gene matches. The CDR3 reads CASSFVSGTSGKYNEQFF. The CDR3 region has the DNA TGCGCCAGCAGCTTCGTCTCCGGGACTAGCGGGAAGTACAATGAGCAGTTCTTC. The variable domain in full, with the rest retrieved from reference TRBV5-1 and TRBJ2-1, is KAGVTQTPRYLIKTRGQQVTLSCSPISGHRSVSWYQQTPGQGLQFLFEYFSETQRNKGNFPGRFSGRQFSNSRSEMNVSTLELGDSALYLCASSFVSGTSGKYNEQFFGPGTRLTVL.

J is TRBJ2-5 and V is TRBV2; 8 bases line up with TRBD1. With V trimmed by 6 bases and J by 5 bases, 11 bases remained unmatched. Germline V gene sequence: CDR1 SNHLY, CDR2 FYNNEI. The CDR3 length is 15 residues. CDR3 amino acids: CASSQDRGNGETQYF. Written as DNA, the CDR3 is TGTGCCAGCAGCCAAGACAGGGGTAATGGGGAGACCCAGTACTTC.

In its sample, this clone was seen a few times. The chain employs TRBV7-2 and TRBJ2-1, with 8 nucleotides matching TRBD2. The CDR3 consists of 13 residues. Germline-derived CDR1 and CDR2 are SGHTA and FQGNSA. The V segment lost 7 bases and the J segment 6 bases; nucleotides outside the gene matches: 5. CDR3: CASTRTSSNEQFF. Written as DNA, the CDR3 is TGTGCCAGCACAAGGACTAGCTCCAATGAGCAGTTCTTC.

This clone was detected only a few times. The chain couples TRBV6-6 to TRBJ2-7, with a tentative D call TRBD2 (5 bases). Trimming cost V 4 bases and J 3 bases, with 19 bases left between them. The CDR3 totals 16 residues. CDR1 MNHNY and CDR2 SVGAGI come from the germline V gene (reference sequence). DNA for the CDR3: TGTGCCAGCAGTTCCCCGGGGATAGACGGGGACTACGAGCAGTACTTC. Translating it yields CASSSPGIDGDYEQYF.

The chain couples TRBV7-8 to TRBJ1-4; D remains ambiguous. Per germline, CDR1 SGHVS and CDR2 FQNEAQ. The CDR3 has 16 amino acids. V was trimmed by 3 bases and J by 0 bases, leaving 11 bases between them. CDR3 loop: CASSFEGASTNEKLFF. CDR3 coding DNA: TGTGCCAGCAGCTTTGAGGGAGCGTCAACTAATGAAAAACTGTTTTTT.

This clone was detected a few times. The chain recombines TRBV5-4 with TRBJ2-1; unclear D gene. Germline V gene lookup returns CDR1 SGHNT and CDR2 YYREEE (reference sequence). Trimming removed 5 bases from V and 0 bases from J, with 12 bases in between. The length of the CDR3 is 15 residues. CDR3 bases: TGTGCCAGCAGTCGTGACTCGAGCTCCTACAATGAGCAGTTCTTC. This sequence encodes CASSRDSSSYNEQFF. Looking up the rest from reference TRBV5-4 and TRBJ2-1 gives the full variable domain: ETGVTQSPTHLIKTRGQQVTLRCSSQSGHNTVSWYQQALGQGPQFIFQYYREEENGRGNFPPRFSGLQFPNYSSELNVNALELDDSALYLCASSRDSSSYNEQFFGPGTRLTVL.

The table lists this clone with many counts. The genes are TRBV19 and TRBJ1-1; D is unclear. CDR3 length: 14 residues. Germline-derived CDR1 and CDR2 are LNHDA and SQIVND (reference sequence). Trimming stripped 10 bases from V and 0 bases from J, with 15 bases between. The CDR3 here is CATNEGGMNTEAFF. The CDR3 bases are TGTGCCACCAACGAGGGCGGGATGAACACTGAAGCTTTCTTT.

The rearrangement links TRBV18 to TRBJ2-1, with 12 bases lining up with TRBD2. The CDR3 length is 16 residues. The J segment lost 8 bases and the V segment lost 0 bases, leaving 5 bases of the junction unmatched. Germline CDR1 reads KGHSH; CDR2 reads LQKENI. CDR3 sequence (DNA): TGTGCCAGCTCACCACCGCTAGCGGGAGGGAGCTATGAGCAGTTCTTC. Translating gives CASSPPLAGGSYEQFF.

This clone was seen more than once but under ten times. The chain is built from TRBV6-6 and TRBJ1-2, with 9 bases lining up with TRBD1. With 6 bases clipped from V and 5 bases from J, the junction kept 4 bases outside the gene matches. Germline-derived CDR1 and CDR2 are MNHNY and SVGAGI (reference sequence). The CDR3 has 13 residues. CDR3 residues: CASSKGQGYGYTF. The CDR3, as DNA: TGTGCCAGCAGCAAGGGACAGGGTTATGGCTACACCTTC.

This clone has just a few counts. The V and J genes are TRBV28 and TRBJ2-5; 13 positions match TRBD2. This CDR3 contains 17 residues. Germline CDR1 reads MDHEN; CDR2 reads SYDVKM. J gave up 5 bases and V 7 bases, and 13 bases lay outside the gene matches. The CDR3 DNA follows: TGTGCCAGCATTGCGACTAGCGGGAGGAGGGGCCGTGAGACCCAGTACTTC. Its translation is CASIATSGRRGRETQYF.

This clone was counted between two and nine times. In nucleotides, the CDR3 is TGTGCCAGCAGTACGGACAGGAGCAATCAGCCCCAGCATTTT. It yields the protein CASSTDRSNQPQHF. The J gene is TRBJ1-5, the V gene TRBV27; the match to TRBD1 covers 7 bases. Germline trimming cut 5 bases from V and 1 base from J; bases unmatched to any gene: 2. Germline-derived CDR1 and CDR2 are MNHEY and SMNVEV (reference sequence). There are 14 residues in the CDR3.

The chain uses TRBV21-1 and TRBJ2-7; the DNA was not used to check the table's D call, TRBD2. TRBV21-1 is marked as a pseudogene. CDR3 size: 16 residues. CDR3 DNA: TGTGCCAGCAGCAACCTTTTTAGCGGGGGGTCCTACGAGCAGTACTTC. It codes for CASSNLFSGGSYEQYF.

The genes are TRBV5-1 and TRBJ2-1, with a weak D call TRBD2 (5 bases). This CDR3 has 15 residues. CDR1 is SGHRS, CDR2 YFSETQ, per germline. Trimming removed 4 bases at V and 3 bases at J, with 14 bases between. CDR3 nucleotide sequence: TGCGCCAGCAGCCTTTTGACCGGGAACTACAATGAGCAGTTCTTC. Amino acid sequence: CASSLLTGNYNEQFF.

J is TRBJ2-1 and V is TRBV7-8; 7 bases align to TRBD1. The CDR3 consists of 14 residues. The J segment lost 0 bases and the V segment lost 8 bases, leaving 4 bases of the junction unmatched. Per germline, CDR1 SGHVS and CDR2 FQNEAQ. CDR3 region: CASRQGSSYNEQFF. As DNA, the CDR3 is TGTGCCAGCCGACAGGGAAGCTCCTACAATGAGCAGTTCTTC.